This T cell receptor beta chain was profiled in a study of regulatory T cells in long-lasting Graves disease. Study-level background: Recently diagnosed Graves' patients had received antithyroid drugs for under 3 months. Study-level findings and limits: Persistent disease samples used TRBV28, TRBJ1-2 and TRBJ2-5 preferentially.

CDR3 size: 16 residues. Researchers made TCR beta libraries by using iRepertoire HTBI primers and running Arm-PCR on CDR3 regions. TCRdb re-derived calls from the multiplex PCR reads in MiXCR, one entry per CDR3 protein. Of around 320,000 distinct CDR3 sequences in the sample, roughly a sixth are singletons; the top ten hold 25% to 30%. A word on this clonotype: The target antigen is unknown.

The sample's time point: newly diagnosed GD, antithyroid drugs for less than 3 months. PBMC-extracted RNA yielded the TCR library. Xi'an, China, was home to the endocrinology department that provided patients. These data were also reused for a study on T cells in Graves' hyperthyroidism and ophthalmopathy. This second study says: Clonotypes that were expanded in thyroid above 0.001 mostly appeared in blood too.

V gene TRBV3-2 combines with J gene TRBJ2-7; the table's D call, TRBD1, has no DNA check behind it. TRBV3-2 is assigned pseudogene status. Sequenced here: peripheral blood mononuclear cells (PBMCs), sampled at new diagnosis, from a patient treated with antithyroid drugs. This TCR was sampled from a man in his forties with Graves disease. CDR3 sequence: CASSQVGGTGSSKQYF. CDR3 nucleotide sequence: TGTGCCAGCAGCCAAGTGGGCGGGACAGGGTCCAGCAAGCAGTACTTC.